The 16 T cell receptor beta chains given below trace back to one sample, sequenced in a study of CD8+CD57+ T cells in acquired aplastic anemia. Genomic DNA served as template for TCR beta VDJ and CDR3 profiling. TCRdb re-derived calls from the reads in MiXCR, one entry per CDR3 protein. The repertoire holds some 180,000 distinct CDR3 sequences, with roughly half as singletons. What was sequenced was sorted CD4+, CD8+, or CD8+CD57+ T cells (not recorded which) from PBMCs. The receptors here all came from a human donor in good health.

V usage is TRBV18 and J usage is TRBJ2-6; 10 positions agree with TRBD1. V dropped 1 base and J dropped 2; count of bases not matched to a gene: 5. This CDR3 contains 18 residues. Per germline, CDR1 KGHSH and CDR2 LQKENI. The CDR3 spells CASSPRGTGATGANVLTF. Written as DNA, the CDR3 is TGTGCCAGCTCACCACGGGGGACAGGGGCTACTGGGGCCAACGTCCTGACTTTC. The full variable domain, with the rest looked up from reference TRBV18 and TRBJ2-6, is NAGVMQNPRHLVRRRGQEARLRCSPMKGHSHVYWYRQLPEEGLKFMVYLQKENIIDESGMPKERFSAEFPKEGPSILRIQQVVRGDSAAYFCASSPRGTGATGANVLTFGAGSRLTVL.

This clonotype was counted many times. The chain carries TRBV7-8 and TRBJ1-4; TRBD1 matches 7 bases. V lost 5 bases and J lost 7; bases outside the gene matches: 10. Germline V CDR1 and CDR2: SGHVS, FQNEAQ. The CDR3 runs to 15 residues. CDR3 residues: CASSIRQGSGEKLFF. DNA of the CDR3: TGTGCCAGCAGCATAAGACAGGGATCTGGTGAAAAACTGTTTTTT.

This clonotype was picked up many times. The V call is TRBV5-6, the J call TRBJ2-7; 8 nucleotides match TRBD1. Germline V gene lookup returns CDR1 SGHDT and CDR2 YYEEEE. The CDR3 length is 15 residues. V shed 0 bases, J shed 3 bases, and the junction held 5 bases outside the gene matches. The CDR3 sequence is CASSLGMTGVYEQYF. The CDR3 DNA reads as TGTGCCAGCAGCTTGGGGATGACAGGGGTCTACGAGCAGTACTTC.

V usage is TRBV3-1 and J usage is TRBJ1-2; a weak D match, TRBD1 (6 bases). Germline V gives CDR1 LGHDT, CDR2 YNNKEL (reference sequence). V gave up 0 bases and J gave up 3 bases, with 14 bases separating them. This CDR3 is 16 amino acids long. CDR3 in amino acids: CASSQEGGFSDYGYTF. The CDR3, as DNA: TGTGCCAGCAGCCAAGAAGGGGGGTTTTCCGACTATGGCTACACCTTC.

This clonotype was counted ten times or more. The rearrangement joins TRBV19 to TRBJ2-2; 7 positions match TRBD1. Germline V gene lookup returns CDR1 LNHDA and CDR2 SQIVND (reference sequence). The CDR3 runs to 15 residues. With V trimmed by 7 bases and J by 3 bases, 8 bases remained unmatched. CDR3 in amino acids: CASTTQGSDTGELFF. CDR3 DNA: TGTGCCAGTACCACACAGGGGTCGGACACCGGGGAGCTGTTTTTT.

This clonotype was detected many times. V and J are TRBV6-1 and TRBJ2-5; D ambiguous. The length of the CDR3 is 13 residues. CDR1 MNHNS and CDR2 SASEGT come from the germline V gene. V shed 2 bases and J shed 5 bases, with 9 bases lying between them. For the CDR3, the DNA is TGTGCCAGCAGTGAAAACCTCTATGAGACCCAGTACTTC. It codes for CASSENLYETQYF.

The sample holds many counts of this clonotype. The rearrangement joins TRBV29-1 to TRBJ2-5, with unresolved D. Trimming cost V 3 bases and J 3 bases, with 11 bases left between them. Germline loops: CDR1 SQVTM, CDR2 ANQGSEA. The CDR3 is 13 amino acids. The CDR3 reads CSVDVNRKETQYF. CDR3 nucleotides: TGCAGCGTTGACGTCAATCGAAAAGAGACCCAGTACTTC.

This clonotype came up once. It is likely a read error, because the conserved phenylalanine at the end of the CDR3 is missing. J is TRBJ2-7 and V is TRBV11-2; no clear D gene. Germline CDR1 reads SGHAT; CDR2 reads FQNNGV. The CDR3 is made up of 13 amino acids. The CDR3 DNA reads as TGTGCCAGCGGCTTCCGAAGGGACTACGAGCAGTACCTC. It encodes CASGFRRDYEQYL.

This clonotype was seen many times. The chain has TRBV6-1 and TRBJ2-7; the match to TRBD1 covers 7 bases. Germline V CDR1 and CDR2: MNHNS, SASEGT. V was pared by 4 bases and J by 6 bases, with 15 bases of the junction left unmatched. The CDR3 contains 16 residues. The CDR3 protein is CASSAASRGYIGEQYF. The CDR3 bases are TGTGCCAGCAGTGCTGCCTCCAGGGGGTACATAGGCGAGCAGTACTTC.

The V call is TRBV2, the J call TRBJ2-7; no clear D gene. This CDR3 comprises 15 residues. V lost 1 base to trimming and J lost 7 bases, with 17 bases between them. Germline V lookup: CDR1 SNHLY, CDR2 FYNNEI. The CDR3 DNA follows: TGTGCCAGCAGTGAAGTAAGGGTTCTAACGTGGGAGCAGTACTTC. This codes for CASSEVRVLTWEQYF.

This clonotype was seen a handful of times. V and J are TRBV15 and TRBJ1-1, with 7 positions matching TRBD1. V shed 0 bases and J 5 bases; nucleotides not matched to a gene: 9. The CDR3 has 16 amino acids. Germline loops: CDR1 LNHNV, CDR2 YYDKDF (reference sequence). In DNA form, the CDR3 reads TGTGCCACCAGCAGAGACGGGACAGAGGTAGGGACTGAAGCTTTCTTT. Encoded protein: CATSRDGTEVGTEAFF. Complete variable domain (other parts from reference TRBV15 and TRBJ1-1): DAMVIQNPRYQVTQFGKPVTLSCSQTLNHNVMYWYQQKSSQAPKLLFHYYDKDFNNEADTPDNFQSRRPNTSFCFLDIRSPGLGDTAMYLCATSRDGTEVGTEAFFGQGTRLTVV.

The chain's CDR3 is CSASLGLAQETQYF. CDR3 nucleotide sequence: TGCAGTGCTAGCCTGGGACTAGCGCAAGAGACCCAGTACTTC. The V call is TRBV20-1, the J call TRBJ2-5, with 10 nucleotides matching TRBD2. CDR1 and CDR2 (germline): DFQATT, SNEGSKA (reference sequence). V lost 3 bases and J lost 2; bases outside the gene matches: 3. The CDR3 totals 14 residues.

The chain recombines TRBV10-1 with TRBJ2-1; 9 bases agree with TRBD1. The CDR3 loop spans 15 amino acids. CDR1 and CDR2 from the germline V gene are WNHNN and SYGVQD (reference sequence). V shed 6 bases, J shed 3 bases, and the junction held 6 bases outside the gene matches. CDR3: CASRGQGPDYNEQFF. CDR3 nucleotides: TGCGCCAGCAGGGGACAGGGTCCGGACTACAATGAGCAGTTCTTC.

This clonotype was seen repeatedly, ten times or more. The rearrangement uses TRBV5-4 and TRBJ2-1, with no clear D. The V gene's germline CDR1 is SGHNT and CDR2 YYREEE (reference sequence). This CDR3 comprises 15 residues. Between the trimmed V and J ends, which lost 3 bases and 0 bases, there was a span of 10 bases. The CDR3 sequence is CASSSLGSSYNEQFF. The CDR3 DNA follows: TGTGCCAGCAGCTCTCTGGGCAGCTCCTACAATGAGCAGTTCTTC.

On this clonotype itself: A much larger clone is a single base away; this may be a read error. Here the CDR3 omits its conserved ending phenylalanine or tryptophan, so a read error is the likely source. The rearrangement joins TRBV5-6 to TRBJ2-7; 8 bases agree with TRBD2. This CDR3 spans 14 amino acids. V trimming: 4 bases; J trimming: 1 base; junction bases outside the gene matches: 4. Germline V CDR1 and CDR2: SGHDT, YYEEEE. The CDR3 coding sequence is TGTGCCAGCAGCGAACTAGCGGCTTCCTACGAGCAGTACTCC. Translation gives CASSELAASYEQYS.

This chain links TRBV2 with TRBJ2-7; D is ambiguous. Trimming stripped 1 base from V and 0 bases from J, with 10 bases between. Looked up from germline, CDR1 is SNHLY and CDR2 is FYNNEI. The CDR3 covers 15 residues. The CDR3 is CASSEGHLSSYEQYF. Here the CDR3 DNA reads TGTGCCAGCAGTGAAGGACATTTGAGCTCCTACGAGCAGTACTTC. Combining the CDR3 with reference TRBV2 and TRBJ2-7 gives the whole variable domain EPEVTQTPSHQVTQMGQEVILRCVPISNHLYFYWYRQILGQKVEFLVSFYNNEISEKSEIFDDQFSVERPDGSNFTLKIRSTKLEDSAMYFCASSEGHLSSYEQYFGPGTRLTVT.